This passage covers 23 T cell receptor beta chains from one sample sequenced in a study of CD8+ T cells in alopecia areata. Extraction of RNA preceded its reverse transcription into cDNA, which served as the sequencing template. Here immunoSEQ multiplex PCR was the method, and the copy in TCRdb shows in-frame clones only, minus some. This table holds 200,000 to 250,000 clones, about 57% found once. The treatment denotes: oral pan-JAK inhibitor, 5-10 mg twice daily. Sequencing was performed on CD4+ T cells sorted from blood, taken at week 4, from a patient treated with tofacitinib. All receptors derive from a human donor with alopecia areata.

The chain combines TRBV9 with TRBJ1-2; D might be TRBD1 (6 bases). Germline V lookup: CDR1 SGDLS, CDR2 YYNGEE. V gave up 1 base and J gave up 9 bases, with 16 bases separating them. The CDR3 loop spans 14 amino acids. The CDR3 bases are TGTGCCAGCAGCGTATCAGGGGCGCGAACGAGCTACACCTTC. Amino acids: CASSVSGARTSYTF. Combining the CDR3 with reference TRBV9 and TRBJ1-2 gives the whole variable domain DSGVTQTPKHLITATGQRVTLRCSPRSGDLSVYWYQQSLDQGLQFLIQYYNGEERAKGNILERFSAQQFPDLHSELNLSSLELGDSALYFCASSVSGARTSYTFGSGTRLTVV.

As for this clone: The same CDR3 can be traced to other DNA sequences in this sample. The chain is built from TRBV29-1 and TRBJ1-2, with D uncertain. In germline, CDR1 is SQVTM, CDR2 ANQGSEA. CDR3 length: 12 residues. Trimming cost V 6 bases and J 2 bases, with 10 bases left between them. The CDR3 loop reads CSVGGGNYGYTF. In DNA, the CDR3 is TGCAGCGTCGGAGGAGGAAACTATGGCTACACCTTC.

J is TRBJ1-2 and V is TRBV19; 9 bases are shared with TRBD1. Germline loops: CDR1 LNHDA, CDR2 SQIVND (reference sequence). With V trimmed by 3 bases and J by 8 bases, 4 bases remained unmatched. The CDR3 runs to 13 residues. The DNA of the CDR3 is TGTGCCAGTAGTATCGACAGGGGGAAGGGCTACACCTTC. Protein product: CASSIDRGKGYTF.

The chain has TRBV9 and TRBJ2-4, with no clear D. The ends were cut back, 4 bases at V and 0 bases at J, with 14 bases in the middle. Germline CDR1 reads SGDLS; CDR2 reads YYNGEE. The CDR3 is 16 amino acids. The CDR3 loop reads CASSHPNTLAKNIQYF. As DNA, the CDR3 is TGTGCCAGCAGCCACCCTAACACATTAGCCAAAAACATTCAGTACTTC.

The chain joins TRBV25-1 to TRBJ2-3; D uncertain. The CDR3 consists of 11 residues. V dropped 4 bases and J dropped 6 bases, with 5 bases sitting between them. Looked up from germline, CDR1 is MGHDK and CDR2 is SYGVNS. The CDR3 sequence: CASSGMDTQYF. CDR3 nucleotides: TGTGCCAGCAGTGGGATGGATACGCAGTATTTT.

This clone was counted between two and nine times. At one of its ends the junction is not consistent with the germline gene, which may arise from a read error. This chain uses TRBV29-1 with TRBJ2-4, with a possible D match to TRBD2 (7 bases). The CDR3 sequence is 12 residues long. CDR1 and CDR2 from the germline V gene are SQVTM and ANQGSEA. As DNA, the CDR3 is TGCAGCGTTGAAGAGGGAGGGGGTATTCGGTACTTC. Translation: CSVEEGGGIRYF.

The chain recombines TRBV11-2 with TRBJ2-3; TRBD2 matches 8 bases. J lost 1 base, V lost 0 bases, and 0 bases had no gene match. The CDR3 spans 15 residues. The germline gives CDR1 SGHAT, CDR2 FQNNGV. CDR3 loop: CASSLEAGGTDTQYF. Here the CDR3 DNA reads TGTGCCAGCAGCTTAGAAGCGGGGGGCACAGATACGCAGTATTTT. Using reference TRBV11-2 and TRBJ2-3 for the parts outside the CDR3, the full variable domain is EAGVAQSPRYKIIEKRQSVAFWCNPISGHATLYWYQQILGQGPKLLIQFQNNGVVDDSQLPKDRFSAERLKGVDSTLKIQPAKLEDSAVYLCASSLEAGGTDTQYFGPGTRLTVL.

The table lists this clone with a few counts. This specimen includes other DNA sequences encoding the same CDR3. V and J are TRBV15 and TRBJ1-6; D not certain. CDR1 LNHNV and CDR2 YYDKDF come from the germline V gene (reference sequence). V was trimmed by 0 bases and J by 6 bases, leaving 0 bases between them. The CDR3 extends over 12 amino acids. The CDR3 sequence: CATSRDNSPLHF. The CDR3 DNA follows: TGTGCCACCAGCAGAGATAATTCACCCCTCCACTTT.

The genes are TRBV5-6 and TRBJ1-2, with D unclear. With 0 bases removed from V and 3 bases from J, the gap between germline ends came to 6 bases. The CDR3 spans 13 residues. CDR1 and CDR2 from the germline V gene are SGHDT and YYEEEE. The CDR3 reads CASSLDGDYGYTF. CDR3 DNA sequence: TGTGCCAGCAGCTTGGACGGTGACTATGGCTACACCTTC.

This clone was seen more than once but under ten times. The rearrangement uses TRBV29-1 and TRBJ1-2; TRBD1 aligns across 9 bases. The CDR3 covers 14 residues. The germline V gene has CDR1 SQVTM and CDR2 ANQGSEA. Losses at the gene ends were 0 bases for V and 4 bases for J; bases not matched to a gene: 3. The DNA of the CDR3 is TGCAGCGTTGAAGACGAACAGGGGGCCTATGGCTACACCTTC. Protein product: CSVEDEQGAYGYTF.

The DNA of the CDR3 is TGTGCCAGCAGCTTCATTAATTCACCCCTCCACTTT. Encoded protein: CASSFINSPLHF. V is TRBV7-9 and J is TRBJ1-6; D is uncertain. The CDR3 has 12 residues. V was cut by 3 bases and J by 6 bases, with 3 bases left in between. CDR1 SEHNR and CDR2 FQNEAQ come from the germline V gene (reference sequence).

This clone was counted only a few times. The V and J genes are TRBV7-2 and TRBJ2-3; perhaps TRBD2 as D (5 bases). The V gene lost 5 bases and the J gene lost 4 bases, with 13 bases spanning the gap. Germline V gene data show CDR1 as SGHTA and CDR2 as FQGNSA. The CDR3 loop spans 14 amino acids. The CDR3: CASSPVLGPDTQYF. The CDR3 region has the DNA TGTGCCAGCAGCCCTGTACTAGGACCAGATACGCAGTATTTT.

V gene TRBV29-1 combines with J gene TRBJ1-1, with 9 bases aligning to TRBD1. The CDR3 is 12 residues long. Germline trimming cut 8 bases from V and 9 bases from J; bases unmatched to any gene: 10. CDR1 is SQVTM, CDR2 ANQGSEA, per germline. CDR3 in amino acids: CSISGTGSQAFF. CDR3 bases: TGCAGCATCTCCGGGACAGGGTCGCAAGCTTTCTTT.

This clone was seen at least ten times. The chain employs TRBV6-4 and TRBJ2-1; 10 bases agree with TRBD2. Germline loops: CDR1 MRHNA, CDR2 SNTAGT. This CDR3 contains 15 residues. The V segment lost 3 bases and the J segment 3 bases; nucleotides outside the gene matches: 2. As DNA, the CDR3 is TGTGCCAGCAGTGAAGCTAGCGGGGGCTACAATGAGCAGTTCTTC. It encodes CASSEASGGYNEQFF.

The V call is TRBV5-1, the J call TRBJ2-6; TRBD1 might be the D (6 bases). In germline, CDR1 is SGHRS, CDR2 YFSETQ. The CDR3 is 16 amino acids. V lost 0 bases, J lost 6 bases, and 13 bases lay in between. The CDR3 reads CASSLGQGRVANVLTF. In nucleotides, the CDR3 is TGCGCCAGCAGCTTGGGGCAGGGGCGCGTGGCCAACGTCCTGACTTTC.

The chain uses TRBV5-1 and TRBJ2-1; perhaps TRBD2 as D (5 bases). Germline CDR1 and CDR2: SGHRS and YFSETQ. This CDR3 has 14 amino acids. V lost 3 bases and J lost 7, with 14 bases in between. CDR3 sequence reads: CASSYTSLGNEQFF. For the CDR3, the DNA is TGCGCCAGCAGCTACACTAGTTTGGGGAATGAGCAGTTCTTC.

V is TRBV27 and J is TRBJ2-3; the match to TRBD1 covers 7 bases. Germline values: CDR1 MNHEY, CDR2 SMNVEV (reference sequence). The V and J ends lost 4 bases and 0 bases, in that order; junction bases with no gene match: 4. The CDR3 spans 15 residues. The CDR3 DNA reads as TGTGCCAGCAGTTCGGACAGGATTAGCACAGATACGCAGTATTTT. It encodes CASSSDRISTDTQYF.

This clone was seen more than once but under ten times. The gene calls are TRBV18 and TRBJ2-1, with a weak D call TRBD1 (5 bases). The CDR3 has 13 residues. V lost 1 base, J lost 8 bases, and 9 bases lay in between. The germline V gene has CDR1 KGHSH and CDR2 LQKENI. The CDR3 sequence: CASSPRLGDEQFF. The CDR3 coding sequence is TGTGCCAGCTCACCACGATTAGGGGATGAGCAGTTCTTC.

This chain connects TRBV9 to TRBJ1-6; 12 positions agree with TRBD1. Germline CDR1 is SGDLS and CDR2 is YYNGEE. The CDR3 is made up of 15 amino acids. V lost 4 bases, J lost 9 bases, and 5 bases stayed unmatched. CDR3 amino acids: CASSPGQGAGSPLHF. The DNA for the CDR3 is TGTGCCAGCAGCCCGGGACAGGGGGCTGGTTCACCCCTCCACTTT.

This rearrangement joins TRBV6-1 to TRBJ1-5; TRBD1 might be the D (6 bases). V lost 2 bases, J lost 1 base, and 9 bases lay in between. CDR3 size: 15 residues. Looked up from germline, CDR1 is MNHNS and CDR2 is SASEGT. The CDR3 nucleotides read TGTGCCAGCAGTGAACAGGGGCTCAGCAATCAGCCCCAGCATTTT. Protein sequence: CASSEQGLSNQPQHF.

This clone was detected only a few times. J is TRBJ2-3 and V is TRBV29-1; 13 bases map to TRBD2. Losses at the gene ends were 7 bases for V and 0 bases for J; bases not matched to a gene: 7. Germline-derived CDR1 and CDR2 are SQVTM and ANQGSEA. The CDR3 runs 16 residues. The CDR3 loop reads CSGRTSGGLSTDTQYF. As DNA, the CDR3 is TGCAGCGGCCGGACTAGCGGGGGCCTAAGCACAGATACGCAGTATTTT.

The V gene is TRBV10-1, the J gene TRBJ2-1, with 13 bases matching TRBD2. Trimming cost V 5 bases and J 7 bases; bases outside gene matches: 5. This CDR3 has 15 residues. Germline CDR1 WNHNN, CDR2 SYGVQD (reference sequence). The CDR3 here is CASSTTSGGRNEQFF. The DNA for the CDR3 is TGCGCCAGCAGTACGACTAGCGGGGGGCGAAATGAGCAGTTCTTC.

V and J are TRBV15 and TRBJ1-5; tentative D call: TRBD1 (5 bases). The CDR3 consists of 17 residues. Trimming stripped 1 base from V and 1 base from J, with 14 bases between. Germline-derived CDR1 and CDR2 are LNHNV and YYDKDF (reference sequence). The CDR3 spells CATSRAAGGVSNQPQHF. CDR3 nucleotides: TGTGCCACCAGCAGAGCGGCGGGGGGGGTGAGCAATCAGCCCCAGCATTTT.